A single sample is the source of the 15 T cell receptor beta chains below, sequenced in a study of PD-L1 blockade in urothelial cancer. TCRdb keeps only in-frame clones here, not all; method: immunoSEQ multiplex PCR. The sample lists about 84,000 clones, approximately 90% occurring once. The sequencing here drew on PBMCs, taken around atezolizumab (anti-PD-L1) treatment. Every receptor here comes from a man in his 60s with urothelial cancer.

The rearrangement links TRBV30 to TRBJ2-5; D is ambiguous. Germline V gene sequence: CDR1 GTSNPN, CDR2 SVGIG (reference sequence). V dropped 0 bases and J dropped 0 bases, with 8 bases sitting between them. This CDR3 contains 14 residues. The CDR3, as DNA: TGTGCCTGGAGTGTAAAGGCGGACCAAGAGACCCAGTACTTC. This encodes CAWSVKADQETQYF.

V usage is TRBV7-9 and J usage is TRBJ2-5, with 10 positions matching TRBD1. Germline V gene lookup returns CDR1 SEHNR and CDR2 FQNEAQ (reference sequence). Unmatched junction bases numbered 6, after V lost 1 base and J lost 4 bases. This CDR3 region has 16 residues. The DNA for the CDR3 is TGTGCCAGCAGCTTAGGACAGGGGGCTCTCCGAGAGACCCAGTACTTC. It specifies CASSLGQGALRETQYF.

The CDR3 DNA sequence: TGTGCCAGCAGCCCTAACAGGAATACTAACTATGGCTACACCTTC. Protein sequence: CASSPNRNTNYGYTF. The chain recombines TRBV5-4 with TRBJ1-2; D is possibly TRBD1 (5 bases). Germline CDR1 is SGHNT and CDR2 is YYREEE (reference sequence). The CDR3 extends over 15 amino acids. Trimming pared 4 bases from V and 0 bases from J, leaving 13 bases between.

The rearrangement joins TRBV5-1 to TRBJ2-1, with D possibly matching TRBD1 (6 bases). The V gene's germline CDR1 is SGHRS and CDR2 YFSETQ. This CDR3 spans 16 amino acids. Trimming cost V 3 bases and J 0 bases, with 13 bases left between them. The CDR3 here is CASSSPQGSSYNEQFF. The CDR3 coding sequence is TGCGCCAGCAGCTCGCCCCAGGGGAGCTCCTACAATGAGCAGTTCTTC.

The chain recombines TRBV19 with TRBJ1-2, with D maybe TRBD1 (5 bases). CDR1 is LNHDA and CDR2 is SQIVND in the germline V gene (reference sequence). This CDR3 is 15 amino acids long. V was clipped by 2 bases and J by 2 bases, with 12 bases between them. This CDR3 is CASSISQQVNYGYTF. The CDR3, as DNA: TGTGCCAGTAGTATAAGTCAACAGGTCAACTATGGCTACACCTTC.

The chain combines TRBV28 with TRBJ1-1; D ambiguous. The CDR3 is 11 residues long. Trimming left V 5 bases short and J 3 bases short, with 4 bases between. CDR1 is MDHEN, CDR2 SYDVKM, per germline. The CDR3 loop is CASSRYTEAFF. The CDR3 DNA sequence: TGTGCCAGCAGTCGGTACACTGAAGCTTTCTTT.

This clone has a handful of counts. This chain joins TRBV7-6 and TRBJ2-1; unclear D gene. V was shortened by 2 bases and J by 5 bases, with 16 bases between the two germline ends. The germline V gene has CDR1 SGHVS and CDR2 FNYEAQ. There are 16 residues in the CDR3. CDR3 amino acids: CASSLSPTRNNNEQFF. The CDR3 DNA follows: TGTGCCAGCAGCTTATCCCCAACGCGGAATAACAATGAGCAGTTCTTC.

The chain is built from TRBV18 and TRBJ1-2, with 10 bases fitting TRBD1. V lost 0 bases to trimming and J lost 8 bases; unmatched junction nucleotides: 6. The CDR3 extends over 15 amino acids. Germline assignment: CDR1 KGHSH and CDR2 LQKENI. CDR3 amino acids: CASSPPGTGADGYTF. The DNA of the CDR3 is TGTGCCAGCTCACCACCGGGGACAGGGGCTGACGGCTACACCTTC. The entire variable domain, with the rest obtained from reference TRBV18 and TRBJ1-2, is as follows: NAGVMQNPRHLVRRRGQEARLRCSPMKGHSHVYWYRQLPEEGLKFMVYLQKENIIDESGMPKERFSAEFPKEGPSILRIQQVVRGDSAAYFCASSPPGTGADGYTFGSGTRLTVV.

The chain uses TRBV11-3 and TRBJ2-1; TRBD2 matches 13 bases. The J segment lost 9 bases and the V segment lost 4 bases, leaving 3 bases of the junction unmatched. The germline V gene encodes CDR1 SGHNT and CDR2 YENEEA. The CDR3 length is 14 residues. In nucleotides, the CDR3 is TGTGCCAGCAGCTCACTAGCGGGAGGGGGTGAGCAGTTCTTC. Its protein is CASSSLAGGGEQFF.

Many counts were recorded for this clone. The chain has TRBV7-9 and TRBJ1-3; D is unclear. Trimming stripped 2 bases from V and 0 bases from J, with 20 bases between. The CDR3 is 19 amino acids. Looked up from germline, CDR1 is SEHNR and CDR2 is FQNEAQ (reference sequence). This CDR3 reads CASSLRGYETLSSGNTIYF. The CDR3 coding sequence is TGTGCCAGCAGCTTACGAGGGTATGAAACTCTTAGCTCTGGAAACACCATATATTTT.

This chain joins TRBV5-3 and TRBJ2-7; 15 bases align to TRBD2. TRBV5-3 is filed as an ORF, its function uncertain. This CDR3 spans 13 amino acids. V dropped 10 bases and J dropped 4; count of bases not matched to a gene: 3. As DNA, the CDR3 is TGTGCCGAAGGGACTAGCGGGAGGTACGAGCAGTACTTC. Residues: CAEGTSGRYEQYF.

The chain couples TRBV4-2 to TRBJ2-2, with 11 bases fitting TRBD2. V was clipped by 0 bases and J by 6 bases; unmatched bases: 0. Germline CDR1 and CDR2: LGHNA and YNFKEQ. This CDR3 spans 15 amino acids. The CDR3 DNA follows: TGTGCCAGCAGCCAAGATAGCGGGGGGGCCGGGGAGCTGTTTTTT. Encoded protein: CASSQDSGGAGELFF.

The chain links TRBV11-3 to TRBJ2-7; TRBD2 might be the D (6 bases). Germline values: CDR1 SGHNT, CDR2 YENEEA. Trimming cost V 0 bases and J 6 bases, with 9 bases left between them. This CDR3 spans 13 amino acids. CDR3 in DNA: TGTGCCAGCAGCTTAGATGCGGGGTTCGAGCAGTACTTC. It codes for CASSLDAGFEQYF.

The chain links TRBV10-3 to TRBJ2-5; D is perhaps TRBD2 (5 bases). Between the trimmed V and J ends, which lost 4 bases and 5 bases, there was a span of 8 bases. Germline V lookup: CDR1 ENHRY, CDR2 SYGVKD. The CDR3 is 12 amino acids. The CDR3 nucleotides are TGTGCCATCAGTGTTGAGGGTGAGACCCAGTACTTC. Translating gives CAISVEGETQYF.

Here the CDR3 reads CASSTTRGTEAFF. The CDR3, as DNA: TGTGCCAGCAGTACCACAAGAGGCACTGAAGCTTTCTTT. The chain employs TRBV6-6 and TRBJ1-1, with D uncertain. Trimming stripped 5 bases from V and 4 bases from J, with 11 bases between. Germline CDR1 and CDR2: MNHNY and SVGAGI (reference sequence). There are 13 residues in the CDR3.